The clone carrying this TCR beta chain occurred many times. Its specificity is not known. Documented time point: pre-sensitization, week 0. Regarding treatment: therapeutic diphenylcyclopropenone sensitization with weekly scalp DPC. Donation of samples came from alopecia patients who were 18 to 70 years old and suitable for DPC. The data were taken from a study of human T cells and chemical hapten exposure. Study as a whole: The patient population, which was mostly female, had alopecia areata, totalis or universalis. Regarding the study as a whole: Donors were affected by alopecia, so their immune reaction might vary from that of healthy individuals.

TCRdb used MiXCR to reprocess the RACE reads, holding one entry per CDR3 protein. The data show 150,000 to 200,000 distinct CDR3 sequences, under 35% seen once. V dropped 5 bases and J dropped 0; count of bases not matched to a gene: 7. The CDR3 is made up of 15 amino acids. Germline CDR1 reads LNHDA; CDR2 reads SQIVND (reference sequence). The source was whole blood, collected in connection with sensitization to the hapten diphenylcyclopropenone (DPC). This TCR came from a young woman with alopecia areata. Some clones in this sample may be carry-over from other donors' samples. The V gene is TRBV19, the J gene TRBJ2-7, with 7 bases aligning to TRBD2. The CDR3 DNA reads TGTGCCAGTAGTCTCTTAGCGGGTTACTCCTACGAGCAGTACTTC. Protein sequence: CASSLLAGYSYEQYF.